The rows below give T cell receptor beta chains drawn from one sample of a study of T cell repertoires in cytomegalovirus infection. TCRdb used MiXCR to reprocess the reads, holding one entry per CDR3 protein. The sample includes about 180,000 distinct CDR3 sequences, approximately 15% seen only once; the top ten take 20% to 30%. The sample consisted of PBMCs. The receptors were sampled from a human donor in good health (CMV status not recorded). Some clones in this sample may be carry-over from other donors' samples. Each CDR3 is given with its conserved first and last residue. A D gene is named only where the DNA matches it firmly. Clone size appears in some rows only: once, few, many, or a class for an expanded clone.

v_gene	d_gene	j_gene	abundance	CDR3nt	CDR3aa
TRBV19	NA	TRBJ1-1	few	TGTGCCAGTAGTTCGACTGAGTTAGCTCAGGACACTGAAGCTTTCTTT	CASSSTELAQDTEAFF
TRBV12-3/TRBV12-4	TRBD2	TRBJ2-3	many	TGTGCCAGCAGTTCCTCCGGGACTACCCTTACAGATACGCAGTATTTT	CASSSSGTTLTDTQYF
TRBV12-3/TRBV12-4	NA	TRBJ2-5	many	TGTGCCAGCAGTTTCACGCCCAGGGAGACCCAGTACTTC	CASSFTPRETQYF
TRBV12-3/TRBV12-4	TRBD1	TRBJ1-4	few	TGTGCCAGCAGTTCCTCCGGGACAGGGTCTGAAAAACTGTTTTTT	CASSSSGTGSEKLFF
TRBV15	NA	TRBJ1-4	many	TGTGCCACCAGCAGTTCCGGGACCCTGACTGGGGAAAAACTGTTTTTT	CATSSSGTLTGEKLFF
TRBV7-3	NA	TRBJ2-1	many	TGTGCCAGCAGCCTCGATAAAGGAGGGTATTTTGGCAATGAGCAGTTCTTC	CASSLDKGGYFGNEQFF
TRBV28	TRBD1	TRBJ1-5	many	TGTGCCAGCAGTTATCCGGACAGGGTGAATCAGCCCCAGCATTTT	CASSYPDRVNQPQHF
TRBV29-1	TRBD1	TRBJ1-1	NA	TGCAGCATCAGACAGGGTATGGAAGCTTTCTTT	CSIRQGMEAFF
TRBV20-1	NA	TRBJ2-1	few	TGCAGGATTTTTAGCGGCAATGAGCAGTTCTTC	CRIFSGNEQFF
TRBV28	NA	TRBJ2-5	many	TGTGCCAGCAGTTTGGTGGGCCCGGTGGGAGAGACCCAGTACTTC	CASSLVGPVGETQYF
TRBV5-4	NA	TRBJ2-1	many	TGTGCCAGCAGCTTGAGACTAGGCGGGGATGAGCAGTTCTTC	CASSLRLGGDEQFF
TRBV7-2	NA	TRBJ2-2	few	TGTGCCAGCAGCTTCGGCAGGGGAGTCGGGGAGCTGTTTTTT	CASSFGRGVGELFF
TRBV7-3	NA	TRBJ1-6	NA	TGTGCCAGCAGTTTAGACCCATTTCGTCCACCCCTCCACTTT	CASSLDPFRPPLHF
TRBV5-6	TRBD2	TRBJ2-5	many	TGTGCCAGCAGCTTGGGGGACTATGCAGAGACCCAGTACTTC	CASSLGDYAETQYF
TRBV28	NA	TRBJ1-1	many	TGTGCCAGCAGAAGTAGTGCCTTGAACACTGAAGCTTTCTTT	CASRSSALNTEAFF
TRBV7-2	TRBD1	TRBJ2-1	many	TGTGCCAGCAGCGACCGACAGGGTAATGAGCAGTTCTTC	CASSDRQGNEQFF
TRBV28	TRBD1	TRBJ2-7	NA	TGTGCCAGCAGTGCCCCGGGACAGCGGTACGAGCAGTACTTC	CASSAPGQRYEQYF
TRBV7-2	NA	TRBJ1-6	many	TGTGCCAGCAGCCTAACGACCAATTCACCCCTCCACTTT	CASSLTTNSPLHF
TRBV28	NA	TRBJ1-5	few	TGTGCCAGCAGCTTGCGAGGGGTATCTGGCAATCAGCCCCAGCATTTT	CASSLRGVSGNQPQHF
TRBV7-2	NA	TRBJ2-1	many	TGTGCCAGCAGCTTAGACCGCCGGGGCAATGAGCAGTTCTTC	CASSLDRRGNEQFF
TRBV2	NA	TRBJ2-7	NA	TGTGCCAGCAGTATCCGGGCCAAGGACGAGCAGTACTTC	CASSIRAKDEQYF
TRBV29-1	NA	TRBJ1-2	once	TGCAGCGTTGGGGCGGGTTATGGCTACACCTTC	CSVGAGYGYTF
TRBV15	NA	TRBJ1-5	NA	TGTGCCACCAGCATAAAACGGGTTGTTAATCAGCCCCAGCATTTT	CATSIKRVVNQPQHF
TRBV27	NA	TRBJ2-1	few	TGTGCCAGCAGTCTTTCCCGCTCCTACAATGAGCAGTTCTTC	CASSLSRSYNEQFF
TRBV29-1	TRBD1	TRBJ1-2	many	TGCAGCGTTTGGACAGGGAGCGGCTACACCTTC	CSVWTGSGYTF
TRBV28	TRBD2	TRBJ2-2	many	TGTGCCAGCAGTTCATTAGCGGGAGTGGTCACCGGGGAGCTGTTTTTT	CASSSLAGVVTGELFF
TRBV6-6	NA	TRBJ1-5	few	TGTGCCAGCCTACCGGGAAGAGGGGGTGAACAGCCCCAGCATTTT	CASLPGRGGEQPQHF
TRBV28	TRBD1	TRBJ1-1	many	TGTGCCAGCAGTTTACCAGGGGGTGCTGAAGCTTTCTTT	CASSLPGGAEAFF
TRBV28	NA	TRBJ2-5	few	TGTGCCAGCAGTTTGTGGTGGCAGGTCCAACCAAACCAAGAGACCCAGTACTTC	CASSLWWQVQPNQETQYF
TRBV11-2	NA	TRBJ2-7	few	TGTGCCAGCAGCTTAGTGGGGGGACCCTACGAGCAGTACTTC	CASSLVGGPYEQYF
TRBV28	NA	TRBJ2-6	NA	TGTGCCAGCGGTTTAAGATCTGGGGCCAACGTCCTGACTTTC	CASGLRSGANVLTF
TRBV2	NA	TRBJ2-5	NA	TGTGCCAGCAAGGGAGAAGAGACCCAGTACTTC	CASKGEETQYF
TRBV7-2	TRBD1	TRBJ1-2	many	TGTGCCAGCAGCTTACGACAGGGGGGCTACACCTTC	CASSLRQGGYTF
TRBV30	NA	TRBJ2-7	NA	TGTGCCTGGAGTGTTGACTACTCCTACGAGCAGTACTTC	CAWSVDYSYEQYF
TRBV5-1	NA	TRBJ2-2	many	TGCGCCAGCAGCTTAAGGGGGGGCGCGGACACCGGGGAGCTGTTTTTT	CASSLRGGADTGELFF
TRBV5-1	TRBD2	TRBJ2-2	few	TGCGCCAGCAGCACGGGACTAGCGGGGCTAGCCGGGGAGCTGTTTTTT	CASSTGLAGLAGELFF
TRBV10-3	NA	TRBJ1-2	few	TGTGCCATCAGTGACATCGGACAGCGATTATTCACCTTC	CAISDIGQRLFTF
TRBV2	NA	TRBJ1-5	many	TGTGCCAGCAGTGAATACAGGTCTAGCAATCAGCCCCAGCATTTT	CASSEYRSSNQPQHF
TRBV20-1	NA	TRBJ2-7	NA	TGCAGTGCTAGAGCCTTTGGCAGAACCTACGAGCAGTACTTC	CSARAFGRTYEQYF
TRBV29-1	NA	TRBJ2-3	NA	TGCAGCGTTGCCCGGGCAGGCACAGATACGCAGTATTTT	CSVARAGTDTQYF
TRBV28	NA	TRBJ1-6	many	TGTGCCAGCAGTCCCAGAGGAAATTCACCCCTCCACTTT	CASSPRGNSPLHF
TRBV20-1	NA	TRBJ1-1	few	TGCAGTGCCAGGTGGGTTCCGATGAACACTGAAGCTTTCTTT	CSARWVPMNTEAFF
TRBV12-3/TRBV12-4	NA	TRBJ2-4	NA	TGTGCCAGCAGTCCCGAGGGGGGGAGGGGAGCCAAAAACATTCAGTACTTC	CASSPEGGRGAKNIQYF
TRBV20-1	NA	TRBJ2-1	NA	TGCAGTGCTAGCCCGGGCTTATCCTACAATGAGCAGTTCTTC	CSASPGLSYNEQFF
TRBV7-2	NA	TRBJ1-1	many	TGTGCCAGCAGCTTAGCCGGTAGTAGCTTGAACACTGAAGCTTTCTTT	CASSLAGSSLNTEAFF
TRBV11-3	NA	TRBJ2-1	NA	TGTGCCAGCAGCCGGGGGCTTAATGAGCAGTTCTTC	CASSRGLNEQFF
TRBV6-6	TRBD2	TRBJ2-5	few	TGTGCCAGCAGTTACTCGGGACTAGCGGGGTGGGTGACCCAGTACTTC	CASSYSGLAGWVTQYF
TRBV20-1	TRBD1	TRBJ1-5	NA	TGCAGTGCTAGAGTGGGGACAGGGGCGGGTGGAAGAAGCAATCAGCCCCAGCATTTT	CSARVGTGAGGRSNQPQHF
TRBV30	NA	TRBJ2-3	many	TGTGCCTGGAATCGATTCCTCCAGGGTGGCACAGATACGCAGTATTTT	CAWNRFLQGGTDTQYF